The next 12 T cell receptor beta chains were all read from a single sample in a study of cytomegalovirus exposure and HLA in healthy donors. Primers included in the PCR were 60 Vbeta and 13 Jbeta primers. The table came from immunoSEQ multiplex PCR; TCRdb's copy has only in-frame clones and leaves some out. The table has roughly 140,000 clones, roughly four fifths seen once. The sample comprised PBMCs. The receptors here all came from a man aged 25-45 years in good health and CMV-seropositive.

The genes are TRBV6-5 and TRBJ2-7; maybe TRBD2 (5 bases). In germline, CDR1 is MNHEY, CDR2 SVGAGI. This CDR3 region has 15 residues. The V end was cut by 4 bases, the J end by 2 bases, with 15 bases between. CDR3 residues: CASSSGRNPPYEQYF. DNA for the CDR3: TGTGCCAGCAGTTCGGGGAGAAATCCTCCCTACGAGCAGTACTTC.

J is TRBJ2-7 and V is TRBV4-1; 7 bases map to TRBD2. With 0 bases clipped from V and 6 bases from J, the junction kept 8 bases outside the gene matches. The CDR3 extends over 15 amino acids. The germline V gene has CDR1 MGHRA and CDR2 YSYEKL. This CDR3 is CASSQDPGLVLEQYF. The CDR3, as DNA: TGCGCCAGCAGCCAAGATCCCGGACTAGTCCTCGAGCAGTACTTC.

V usage is TRBV9 and J usage is TRBJ2-5; possible D gene TRBD1, 5 bases. The CDR3 is 15 residues long. CDR1 and CDR2 (germline): SGDLS, YYNGEE. Trimming removed 1 base at V and 1 base at J, with 11 bases between. The CDR3 coding sequence is TGTGCCAGCAGCGTAAGGCAGGGCCTCCAAGAGACCCAGTACTTC. Its protein is CASSVRQGLQETQYF.

This clone was found a few times. As DNA, the CDR3 is TGTGCCAGCGGACAGGTATACTCTGGAAACACCATATATTTT. It specifies CASGQVYSGNTIYF. The rearrangement uses TRBV6-1 and TRBJ1-3; 7 bases fit TRBD1. Germline values: CDR1 MNHNS, CDR2 SASEGT. V was clipped by 8 bases and J by 0 bases; unmatched bases: 4. This CDR3 is built from 14 residues.

The rearrangement links TRBV6-4 to TRBJ2-2, with 10 positions matching TRBD2. With 8 bases clipped from V and 3 bases from J, the junction kept 0 bases outside the gene matches. There are 13 residues in the CDR3. Germline CDR1 reads MRHNA; CDR2 reads SNTAGT. CDR3 nucleotide sequence: TGTGCCAGCGGGACTAGCGACACCGGGGAGCTGTTTTTT. This translates into CASGTSDTGELFF.

The V call is TRBV18, the J call TRBJ1-5; a weak D match, TRBD1 (5 bases). CDR3 length equals 16 residues. Looked up from germline, CDR1 is KGHSH and CDR2 is LQKENI. Trimming stripped 3 bases from V and 6 bases from J, with 18 bases between. In nucleotides, the CDR3 is TGTGCCAGCTCACCCTCCCCTATTCTAGACAGTCAGCCCCAGCATTTT. Its protein is CASSPSPILDSQPQHF.

The chain couples TRBV5-1 to TRBJ1-1, with TRBD1 matching 8 bases. The germline gives CDR1 SGHRS, CDR2 YFSETQ. The CDR3 covers 15 residues. V lost 0 bases and J lost 1; bases outside the gene matches: 2. CDR3: CASSLVGQGNTEAFF. Here the CDR3 DNA reads TGCGCCAGCAGCTTGGTAGGACAGGGGAACACTGAAGCTTTCTTT.

J is TRBJ1-4 and V is TRBV5-1; D is ambiguous. Germline CDR1 and CDR2: SGHRS and YFSETQ. The CDR3 spans 15 residues. Trimming left V 5 bases short and J 3 bases short, with 14 bases between. In DNA, the CDR3 is TGCGCCAGCAGTCCCGTGAAGTCGGCTAATGAAAAACTGTTTTTT. Translating gives CASSPVKSANEKLFF.

The chain carries TRBV6-5 and TRBJ1-5; 9 bases align to TRBD1. This CDR3 is 15 amino acids long. V shed 6 bases, J shed 1 base, and the junction held 4 bases outside the gene matches. Germline CDR1 MNHEY, CDR2 SVGAGI. The CDR3 DNA is TGTGCCAGCAGGCAAGACAGGGGGAGCAATCAGCCCCAGCATTTT. Residues: CASRQDRGSNQPQHF.

J is TRBJ1-1 and V is TRBV7-8, with D unresolved. Germline assignment: CDR1 SGHVS and CDR2 FQNEAQ. The CDR3 covers 13 residues. Trimming took off 5 bases at V and 1 base at J, with 8 bases between the two ends. This CDR3 reads CASSRDTNTEAFF. CDR3 DNA: TGTGCCAGCAGCCGAGACACGAACACTGAAGCTTTCTTT.

The table lists this clone with a few counts. The chain uses TRBV6-5 and TRBJ2-1; tentative D call: TRBD2 (6 bases). Germline V CDR1 and CDR2: MNHEY, SVGAGI. V gave up 6 bases and J gave up 6 bases, with 9 bases separating them. This CDR3 is built from 12 residues. CDR3 nucleotides: TGTGCCAGCAGAAGGGGAGGCAATGAGCAGTTCTTC. It translates to CASRRGGNEQFF.

This clone was counted only a few times. V usage is TRBV5-1 and J usage is TRBJ2-2; TRBD1 matches 7 bases. V was clipped by 4 bases and J by 0 bases; unmatched bases: 0. This CDR3 contains 14 residues. Germline V gives CDR1 SGHRS, CDR2 YFSETQ. This CDR3 reads CASSGQANTGELFF. The CDR3 coding sequence is TGCGCCAGCAGCGGACAGGCGAACACCGGGGAGCTGTTTTTT.